This T cell receptor beta chain was sequenced for a study of blood T cell repertoires in COVID-19. Study-level background: Sites in the United States, Italy and Spain provided acute and convalescent COVID-19 samples.

Assay: immunoSEQ multiplex PCR; the TCRdb copy retains only in-frame clones and omits some. The repertoire holds about 320,000 clones, with 89% as singletons. In terms of age and location, participants ranged from about 18 to 90 years and lived in about 25 US areas. The CDR3 spans 14 residues. Trimming cost V 6 bases and J 3 bases, with 13 bases left between them. Germline CDR1 is MNHEY and CDR2 is SVGAGI. This sequence was found in a man aged 60 to 75 who had recovered from COVID-19. Material for sequencing was PBMCs or T cells enriched from blood (not recorded which). The rearrangement joins TRBV6-5 to TRBJ2-3; a weak D match, TRBD2 (6 bases). The DNA for the CDR3 is TGTGCCAGCAGAACGGGACTTTTTACAGATACGCAGTATTTT. It encodes CASRTGLFTDTQYF.